This T cell receptor (beta chain) was captured by sequencing in a study of cytomegalovirus exposure and HLA in healthy donors. This clone was found a few times. PCR was performed using 60 Vbeta and 13 Jbeta primers. Data came from immunoSEQ multiplex PCR; TCRdb stores just in-frame clones and leaves some out. The profile shows 140,000 or so clones, roughly three quarters of them singletons. The receptor was isolated from a female donor in good health and CMV-seronegative. Sequenced: PBMCs.

In DNA form, the CDR3 reads TGTGCCAGCAGCATATCAGGCGGGGGACAGCCCCAGCATTTT. Residues: CASSISGGGQPQHF. The chain links TRBV7-2 to TRBJ1-5, with D possibly matching TRBD1 (5 bases). The CDR3 loop spans 14 amino acids. Germline V CDR1 and CDR2: SGHTA, FQGNSA. With 5 bases removed from V and 7 bases from J, the gap between germline ends came to 15 bases.